This T cell receptor beta chain was identified during a study of blood T cells in healthy people across ages. This CDR3 has 16 amino acids. J lost 6 bases, V lost 0 bases, and 5 bases had no gene match. A second PCR, run for roughly 7 to 12 cycles, used a sample-barcoded 5' primer plus a J-beta primer mix. TCRdb ran MiXCR on the 5' RACE reads and lists one entry per CDR3 protein. Of 800,000 to 1,000,000 distinct CDR3 sequences in the sample, about 48% are singletons; the top ten hold 10% to 15%. The sample comprised blood. This TCR came from a man aged 25-45 years in good health. The chain combines TRBV12-3 or TRBV12-4 with TRBJ1-5; 10 bases map to TRBD1. The CDR3: CASSLAGTGEAQPQHF. The CDR3 DNA is TGTGCCAGCAGTTTAGCCGGGACAGGGGAAGCTCAGCCCCAGCATTTT.